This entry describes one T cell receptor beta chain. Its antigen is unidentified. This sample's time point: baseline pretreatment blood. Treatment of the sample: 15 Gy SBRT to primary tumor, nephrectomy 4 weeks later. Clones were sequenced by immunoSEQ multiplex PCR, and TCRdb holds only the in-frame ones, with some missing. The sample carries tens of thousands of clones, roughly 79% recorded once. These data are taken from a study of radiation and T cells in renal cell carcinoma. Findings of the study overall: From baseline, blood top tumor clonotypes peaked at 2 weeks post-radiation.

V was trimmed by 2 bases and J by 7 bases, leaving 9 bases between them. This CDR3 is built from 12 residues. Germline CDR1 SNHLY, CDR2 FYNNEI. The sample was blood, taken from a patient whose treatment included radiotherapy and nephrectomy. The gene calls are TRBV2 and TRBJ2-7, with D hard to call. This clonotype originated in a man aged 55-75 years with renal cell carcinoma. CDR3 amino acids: CASSESETEQYF. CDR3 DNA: TGTGCCAGCAGTGAATCGGAGACTGAGCAGTACTTC.